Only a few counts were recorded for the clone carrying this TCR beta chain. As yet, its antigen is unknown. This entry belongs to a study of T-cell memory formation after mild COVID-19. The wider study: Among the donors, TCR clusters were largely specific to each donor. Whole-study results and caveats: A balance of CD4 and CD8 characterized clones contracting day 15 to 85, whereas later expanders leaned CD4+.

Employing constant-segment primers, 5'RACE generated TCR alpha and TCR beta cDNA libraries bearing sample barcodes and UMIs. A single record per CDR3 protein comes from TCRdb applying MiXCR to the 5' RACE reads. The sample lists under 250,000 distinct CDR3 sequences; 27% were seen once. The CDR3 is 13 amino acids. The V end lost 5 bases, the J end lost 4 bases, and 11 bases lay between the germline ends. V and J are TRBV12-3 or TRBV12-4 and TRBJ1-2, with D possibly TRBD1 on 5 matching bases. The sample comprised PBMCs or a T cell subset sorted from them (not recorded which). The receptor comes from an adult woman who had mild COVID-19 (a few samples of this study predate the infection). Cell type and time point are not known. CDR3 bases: TGTGCCAGCAGTGGGCAGGGCTTCTATGGCTACACCTTC. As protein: CASSGQGFYGYTF.